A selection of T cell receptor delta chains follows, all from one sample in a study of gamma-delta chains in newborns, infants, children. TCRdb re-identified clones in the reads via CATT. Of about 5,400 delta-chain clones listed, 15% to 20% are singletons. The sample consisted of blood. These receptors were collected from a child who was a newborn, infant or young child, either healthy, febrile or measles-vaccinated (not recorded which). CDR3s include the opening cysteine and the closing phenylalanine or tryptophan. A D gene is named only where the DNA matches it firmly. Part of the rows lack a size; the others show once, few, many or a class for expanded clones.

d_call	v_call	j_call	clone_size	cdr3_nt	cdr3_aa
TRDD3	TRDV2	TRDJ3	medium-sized	TGTGCCTGTGACACCGGGGGATACGGTTCCTGGGACACCCGACAGATGTTTTTC	CACDTGGYGSWDTRQMFF
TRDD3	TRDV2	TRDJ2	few	TGTGCCTGTGACCCTCTTACTGGGGGATACACACTGACAGCACAACTCTTCTTT	CACDPLTGGYTLTAQLFF
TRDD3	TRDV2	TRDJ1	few	TGTGCCTGCGACGCCCTACTGGGGGAAAACACCGATAAACTCATCTTT	CACDALLGENTDKLIF
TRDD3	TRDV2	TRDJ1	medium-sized	TGTGCCTGTGACCCTCTACTGGGGGACACCGATAAACTCATCTTT	CACDPLLGDTDKLIF
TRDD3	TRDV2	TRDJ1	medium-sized	TGTGCCTGTGACACACCTGCTGGGGGATACACCGATAAACTCATCTTT	CACDTPAGGYTDKLIF
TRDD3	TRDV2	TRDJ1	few	TGTGCCTGTGACACCGTACTGGGGGATGGGGACTACACCGATAAACTCATCTTT	CACDTVLGDGDYTDKLIF
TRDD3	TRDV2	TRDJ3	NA	TGTGCCTGTGACACCGTCTTCGGGGGATTCGCCTCCTGGGACACCCGACAGATGTTTTTC	CACDTVFGGFASWDTRQMFF
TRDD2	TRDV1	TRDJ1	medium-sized	TGTGCTCTTGGGGAAGTAGGCCTTCCTTCCGACGAGGCTGAAAAAACCTTGTACACCGATAAACTCATCTTT	CALGEVGLPSDEAEKTLYTDKLIF
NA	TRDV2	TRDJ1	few	TGTGCCTGTGACGCCGTTGAGGATAAGGCCGATAAACTCATCTTT	CACDAVEDKADKLIF
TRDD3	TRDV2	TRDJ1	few	TGTGCCTGTGACTTAATGGGGGAAGTGGATAAACTCATCTTT	CACDLMGEVDKLIF
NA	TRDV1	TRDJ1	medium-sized	TGTGCTCTTGGGGAACTTTTTAACAACCGGGGGAAGTACACCGATAAACTCATCTTT	CALGELFNNRGKYTDKLIF
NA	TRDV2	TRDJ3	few	TGTGCCTGTGACCTCTCGCAAAGCTCCTGGGGCACCCGACAGATGTTTTTC	CACDLSQSSWGTRQMFF
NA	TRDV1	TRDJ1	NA	TGTGCTCTTGGGGAGCGGGGGGGTCCCCCTCACGGGCTTGCGGACACCGATAAACTCATCTTT	CALGERGGPPHGLADTDKLIF
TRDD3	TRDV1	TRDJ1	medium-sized	TGTGCTCTTGGGGAAGGTCCTACGACAGGGGGATATAACTCCGATAAACTCATCTTT	CALGEGPTTGGYNSDKLIF
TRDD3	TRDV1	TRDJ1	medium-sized	TGTGCTCTTGGGGGCCCCTTCCCCCCCTGGGGGATATTCTCCGATAAACTCATCTTT	CALGGPFPPWGIFSDKLIF
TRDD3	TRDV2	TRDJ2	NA	TGCGCCTGTGACACCGTGGGGGATCTTCCTTCAGCACAACTCTTCTTT	CACDTVGDLPSAQLFF
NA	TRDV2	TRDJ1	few	TGTGCCTGTGACACCGTGGGGGGAGACACCGATAAACTCATCTTT	CACDTVGGDTDKLIF
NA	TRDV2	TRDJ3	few	TGTGCCTGTGACACGGTAGGGCCGAGCTCCTGGGACACCCGACAGATGTTTTTC	CACDTVGPSSWDTRQMFF
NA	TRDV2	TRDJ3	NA	TGTGCCTGTGACACCGTAACTTCCAGCTCCTGGGACACCCGACAGATGTTTTTC	CACDTVTSSSWDTRQMFF
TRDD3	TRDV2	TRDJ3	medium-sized	TGTGCCTGTGATCTACTGGGGGATCCTACCGACACCCGACAGATGTTTTTC	CACDLLGDPTDTRQMFF
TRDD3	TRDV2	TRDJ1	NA	TGTGCCTGTGACCCCGTCGGTGGGGGGATAAAACGAACCGATAAACTCATCTTT	CACDPVGGGIKRTDKLIF
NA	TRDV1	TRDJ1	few	TGTGCTCTTGGGCCAGGGGGGGTTCCTACACTCTGGGGTCCCCCGTACACCGATAAACTCATCTTT	CALGPGGVPTLWGPPYTDKLIF
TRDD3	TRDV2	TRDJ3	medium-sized	TGTGCCTGTGACACCGGTGCCTGGGGGATAAGCTCCTGGGACACCCGACAGATGTTTTTC	CACDTGAWGISSWDTRQMFF
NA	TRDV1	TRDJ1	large	TGTGCTCTTGGGGGCCCTTCTACCTGGGGCCTACTTTACACCGATAAACTCATCTTT	CALGGPSTWGLLYTDKLIF
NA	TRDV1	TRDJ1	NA	TGTGCTCTTGGGAAAGCCTTTCTACGACGTAGGGTGCCCGATAAACTCATCTTT	CALGKAFLRRRVPDKLIF
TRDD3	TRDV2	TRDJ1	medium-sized	TGTGCCTGTTCCCCTCTAAGTGGGGGAGCCCTCCAGTACACCGATAAACTCATCTTT	CACSPLSGGALQYTDKLIF
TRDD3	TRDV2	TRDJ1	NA	TGTGCTTGTGACTCGGTCTCACTGGGGGAACCCTCAGGGGAACTCATCTTT	CACDSVSLGEPSGELIF
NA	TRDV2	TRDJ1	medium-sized	TGTGCCTGTGACCGCCTGGGGACCAGCTTGGTAGAGACCGATAAACTCATCTTT	CACDRLGTSLVETDKLIF
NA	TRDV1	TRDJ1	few	TGTGCTCTTGGGGAACTTAACCTTCCTACTCCCTGGGGGATTCCAGCGGGTGGGGAACTCATCTTT	CALGELNLPTPWGIPAGGELIF
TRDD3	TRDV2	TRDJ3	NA	TGTGCCTGTGACATACTGGGGGATACGCCAAGCTCCTGGGACACCCGACAGATGTTTTTC	CACDILGDTPSSWDTRQMFF
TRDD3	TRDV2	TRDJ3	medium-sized	TGTGCCTGTGACTCCATGGGGGATACGAGCTCCTGGGACACCCGACAGATGTTTTTC	CACDSMGDTSSWDTRQMFF
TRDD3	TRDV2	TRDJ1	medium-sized	TGTGCCTGTGACACGCTGGGGGGTCATAAACTCATCTTT	CACDTLGGHKLIF
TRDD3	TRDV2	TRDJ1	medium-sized	TGTGCCTGTGACACCGTGGGGTTTACCGGTGTACTGGGGGATACTAACACCGATAAACTCATCTTT	CACDTVGFTGVLGDTNTDKLIF
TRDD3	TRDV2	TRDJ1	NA	TGTGCCTGTGACACCCTCAACTGGGGGATACGCGCCAAAGACACCAATAAACTCATCTTT	CACDTLNWGIRAKDTNKLIF
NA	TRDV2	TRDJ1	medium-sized	TGTGCCTGTGACACTCTTTCGGCCGAGGTGGATTGGTCCGATAAACTCATCTTT	CACDTLSAEVDWSDKLIF
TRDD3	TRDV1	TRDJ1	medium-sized	TGTGCTCTTGGGGAACTTCGCGGGGGATACGGGGATAAACTCATCTTT	CALGELRGGYGDKLIF
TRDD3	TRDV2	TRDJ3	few	TGTGCCTGTGACGTACTGGGGGAAGCCCGGGACACCCGACAGATGTTTTTC	CACDVLGEARDTRQMFF
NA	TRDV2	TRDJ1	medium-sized	TGTGCCTCCCCATCAAGAGTGGGGGGTAAACTCATCTTT	CASPSRVGGKLIF
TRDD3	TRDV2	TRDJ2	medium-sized	TGTGCCTGTGACGTACTGGGGGATAGTACTTTGACAGCACAACTCTTCTTT	CACDVLGDSTLTAQLFF
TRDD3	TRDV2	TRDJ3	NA	TGTGCCTGTGACGCCCTGGGGGATAGCTCCTGGGACACCCGACAGATGTTTTTC	CACDALGDSSWDTRQMFF
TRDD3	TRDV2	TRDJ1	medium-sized	TGTGCCTGTGACACCCTTGGGCTGGGGGATACGGGGCACACCGATAAACTCATCTTT	CACDTLGLGDTGHTDKLIF
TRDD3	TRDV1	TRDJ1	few	TGTGCTCTTGGGGAACCGATTCTCCCCTTTGTACTGGGGGATATTTTCACCGATAAACTCATCTTT	CALGEPILPFVLGDIFTDKLIF
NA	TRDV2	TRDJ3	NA	TGTGCCTGTGACACCGTGGGAGATCCCTTGGCGGACACCCGACAGATGTTTTTC	CACDTVGDPLADTRQMFF
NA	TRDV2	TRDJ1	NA	TGTGCCTGTGACCCCCTTAATTCTCTGGTCGATAAACGCATCTTT	CACDPLNSLVDKRIF
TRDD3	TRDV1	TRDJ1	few	TGTGCCCTTGGGGAACCATCCCTACCATCATTACTGGGGGATACGCGTGTAAAGAAACTCATCTTT	CALGEPSLPSLLGDTRVKKLIF
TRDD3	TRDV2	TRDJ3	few	TGTGCCTGTGACACCGGGGGATATAGCTCCCGGGACACCCGACAGATGTTTTTC	CACDTGGYSSRDTRQMFF